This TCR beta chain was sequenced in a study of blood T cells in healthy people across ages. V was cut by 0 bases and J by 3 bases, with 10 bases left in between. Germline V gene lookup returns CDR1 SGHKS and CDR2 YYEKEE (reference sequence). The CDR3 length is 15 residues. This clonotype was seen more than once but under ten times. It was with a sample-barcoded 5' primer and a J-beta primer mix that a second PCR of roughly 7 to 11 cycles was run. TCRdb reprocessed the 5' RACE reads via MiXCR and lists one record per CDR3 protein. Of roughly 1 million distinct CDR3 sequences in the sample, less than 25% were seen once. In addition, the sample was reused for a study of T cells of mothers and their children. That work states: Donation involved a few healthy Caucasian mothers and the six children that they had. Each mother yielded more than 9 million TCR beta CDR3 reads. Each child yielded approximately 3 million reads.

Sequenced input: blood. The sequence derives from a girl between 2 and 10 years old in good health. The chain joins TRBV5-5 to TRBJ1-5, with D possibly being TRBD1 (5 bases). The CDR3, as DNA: TGTGCCAGCAGCTTGGAAGGGGTCCCCAATCAGCCCCAGCATTTT. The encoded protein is CASSLEGVPNQPQHF.